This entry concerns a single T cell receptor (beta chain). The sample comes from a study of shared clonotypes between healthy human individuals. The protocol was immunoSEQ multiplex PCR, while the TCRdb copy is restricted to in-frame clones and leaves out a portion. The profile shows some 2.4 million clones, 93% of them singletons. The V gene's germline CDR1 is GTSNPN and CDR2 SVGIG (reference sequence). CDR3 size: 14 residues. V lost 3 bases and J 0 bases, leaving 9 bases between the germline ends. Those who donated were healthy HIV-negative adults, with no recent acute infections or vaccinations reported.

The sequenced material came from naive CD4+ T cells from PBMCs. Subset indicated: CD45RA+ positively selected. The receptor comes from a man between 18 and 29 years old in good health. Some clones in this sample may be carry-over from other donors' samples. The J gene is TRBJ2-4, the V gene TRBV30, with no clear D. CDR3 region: CAWSDALAKNIQYF. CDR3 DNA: TGTGCCTGGAGCGACGCCTTAGCCAAAAACATTCAGTACTTC.